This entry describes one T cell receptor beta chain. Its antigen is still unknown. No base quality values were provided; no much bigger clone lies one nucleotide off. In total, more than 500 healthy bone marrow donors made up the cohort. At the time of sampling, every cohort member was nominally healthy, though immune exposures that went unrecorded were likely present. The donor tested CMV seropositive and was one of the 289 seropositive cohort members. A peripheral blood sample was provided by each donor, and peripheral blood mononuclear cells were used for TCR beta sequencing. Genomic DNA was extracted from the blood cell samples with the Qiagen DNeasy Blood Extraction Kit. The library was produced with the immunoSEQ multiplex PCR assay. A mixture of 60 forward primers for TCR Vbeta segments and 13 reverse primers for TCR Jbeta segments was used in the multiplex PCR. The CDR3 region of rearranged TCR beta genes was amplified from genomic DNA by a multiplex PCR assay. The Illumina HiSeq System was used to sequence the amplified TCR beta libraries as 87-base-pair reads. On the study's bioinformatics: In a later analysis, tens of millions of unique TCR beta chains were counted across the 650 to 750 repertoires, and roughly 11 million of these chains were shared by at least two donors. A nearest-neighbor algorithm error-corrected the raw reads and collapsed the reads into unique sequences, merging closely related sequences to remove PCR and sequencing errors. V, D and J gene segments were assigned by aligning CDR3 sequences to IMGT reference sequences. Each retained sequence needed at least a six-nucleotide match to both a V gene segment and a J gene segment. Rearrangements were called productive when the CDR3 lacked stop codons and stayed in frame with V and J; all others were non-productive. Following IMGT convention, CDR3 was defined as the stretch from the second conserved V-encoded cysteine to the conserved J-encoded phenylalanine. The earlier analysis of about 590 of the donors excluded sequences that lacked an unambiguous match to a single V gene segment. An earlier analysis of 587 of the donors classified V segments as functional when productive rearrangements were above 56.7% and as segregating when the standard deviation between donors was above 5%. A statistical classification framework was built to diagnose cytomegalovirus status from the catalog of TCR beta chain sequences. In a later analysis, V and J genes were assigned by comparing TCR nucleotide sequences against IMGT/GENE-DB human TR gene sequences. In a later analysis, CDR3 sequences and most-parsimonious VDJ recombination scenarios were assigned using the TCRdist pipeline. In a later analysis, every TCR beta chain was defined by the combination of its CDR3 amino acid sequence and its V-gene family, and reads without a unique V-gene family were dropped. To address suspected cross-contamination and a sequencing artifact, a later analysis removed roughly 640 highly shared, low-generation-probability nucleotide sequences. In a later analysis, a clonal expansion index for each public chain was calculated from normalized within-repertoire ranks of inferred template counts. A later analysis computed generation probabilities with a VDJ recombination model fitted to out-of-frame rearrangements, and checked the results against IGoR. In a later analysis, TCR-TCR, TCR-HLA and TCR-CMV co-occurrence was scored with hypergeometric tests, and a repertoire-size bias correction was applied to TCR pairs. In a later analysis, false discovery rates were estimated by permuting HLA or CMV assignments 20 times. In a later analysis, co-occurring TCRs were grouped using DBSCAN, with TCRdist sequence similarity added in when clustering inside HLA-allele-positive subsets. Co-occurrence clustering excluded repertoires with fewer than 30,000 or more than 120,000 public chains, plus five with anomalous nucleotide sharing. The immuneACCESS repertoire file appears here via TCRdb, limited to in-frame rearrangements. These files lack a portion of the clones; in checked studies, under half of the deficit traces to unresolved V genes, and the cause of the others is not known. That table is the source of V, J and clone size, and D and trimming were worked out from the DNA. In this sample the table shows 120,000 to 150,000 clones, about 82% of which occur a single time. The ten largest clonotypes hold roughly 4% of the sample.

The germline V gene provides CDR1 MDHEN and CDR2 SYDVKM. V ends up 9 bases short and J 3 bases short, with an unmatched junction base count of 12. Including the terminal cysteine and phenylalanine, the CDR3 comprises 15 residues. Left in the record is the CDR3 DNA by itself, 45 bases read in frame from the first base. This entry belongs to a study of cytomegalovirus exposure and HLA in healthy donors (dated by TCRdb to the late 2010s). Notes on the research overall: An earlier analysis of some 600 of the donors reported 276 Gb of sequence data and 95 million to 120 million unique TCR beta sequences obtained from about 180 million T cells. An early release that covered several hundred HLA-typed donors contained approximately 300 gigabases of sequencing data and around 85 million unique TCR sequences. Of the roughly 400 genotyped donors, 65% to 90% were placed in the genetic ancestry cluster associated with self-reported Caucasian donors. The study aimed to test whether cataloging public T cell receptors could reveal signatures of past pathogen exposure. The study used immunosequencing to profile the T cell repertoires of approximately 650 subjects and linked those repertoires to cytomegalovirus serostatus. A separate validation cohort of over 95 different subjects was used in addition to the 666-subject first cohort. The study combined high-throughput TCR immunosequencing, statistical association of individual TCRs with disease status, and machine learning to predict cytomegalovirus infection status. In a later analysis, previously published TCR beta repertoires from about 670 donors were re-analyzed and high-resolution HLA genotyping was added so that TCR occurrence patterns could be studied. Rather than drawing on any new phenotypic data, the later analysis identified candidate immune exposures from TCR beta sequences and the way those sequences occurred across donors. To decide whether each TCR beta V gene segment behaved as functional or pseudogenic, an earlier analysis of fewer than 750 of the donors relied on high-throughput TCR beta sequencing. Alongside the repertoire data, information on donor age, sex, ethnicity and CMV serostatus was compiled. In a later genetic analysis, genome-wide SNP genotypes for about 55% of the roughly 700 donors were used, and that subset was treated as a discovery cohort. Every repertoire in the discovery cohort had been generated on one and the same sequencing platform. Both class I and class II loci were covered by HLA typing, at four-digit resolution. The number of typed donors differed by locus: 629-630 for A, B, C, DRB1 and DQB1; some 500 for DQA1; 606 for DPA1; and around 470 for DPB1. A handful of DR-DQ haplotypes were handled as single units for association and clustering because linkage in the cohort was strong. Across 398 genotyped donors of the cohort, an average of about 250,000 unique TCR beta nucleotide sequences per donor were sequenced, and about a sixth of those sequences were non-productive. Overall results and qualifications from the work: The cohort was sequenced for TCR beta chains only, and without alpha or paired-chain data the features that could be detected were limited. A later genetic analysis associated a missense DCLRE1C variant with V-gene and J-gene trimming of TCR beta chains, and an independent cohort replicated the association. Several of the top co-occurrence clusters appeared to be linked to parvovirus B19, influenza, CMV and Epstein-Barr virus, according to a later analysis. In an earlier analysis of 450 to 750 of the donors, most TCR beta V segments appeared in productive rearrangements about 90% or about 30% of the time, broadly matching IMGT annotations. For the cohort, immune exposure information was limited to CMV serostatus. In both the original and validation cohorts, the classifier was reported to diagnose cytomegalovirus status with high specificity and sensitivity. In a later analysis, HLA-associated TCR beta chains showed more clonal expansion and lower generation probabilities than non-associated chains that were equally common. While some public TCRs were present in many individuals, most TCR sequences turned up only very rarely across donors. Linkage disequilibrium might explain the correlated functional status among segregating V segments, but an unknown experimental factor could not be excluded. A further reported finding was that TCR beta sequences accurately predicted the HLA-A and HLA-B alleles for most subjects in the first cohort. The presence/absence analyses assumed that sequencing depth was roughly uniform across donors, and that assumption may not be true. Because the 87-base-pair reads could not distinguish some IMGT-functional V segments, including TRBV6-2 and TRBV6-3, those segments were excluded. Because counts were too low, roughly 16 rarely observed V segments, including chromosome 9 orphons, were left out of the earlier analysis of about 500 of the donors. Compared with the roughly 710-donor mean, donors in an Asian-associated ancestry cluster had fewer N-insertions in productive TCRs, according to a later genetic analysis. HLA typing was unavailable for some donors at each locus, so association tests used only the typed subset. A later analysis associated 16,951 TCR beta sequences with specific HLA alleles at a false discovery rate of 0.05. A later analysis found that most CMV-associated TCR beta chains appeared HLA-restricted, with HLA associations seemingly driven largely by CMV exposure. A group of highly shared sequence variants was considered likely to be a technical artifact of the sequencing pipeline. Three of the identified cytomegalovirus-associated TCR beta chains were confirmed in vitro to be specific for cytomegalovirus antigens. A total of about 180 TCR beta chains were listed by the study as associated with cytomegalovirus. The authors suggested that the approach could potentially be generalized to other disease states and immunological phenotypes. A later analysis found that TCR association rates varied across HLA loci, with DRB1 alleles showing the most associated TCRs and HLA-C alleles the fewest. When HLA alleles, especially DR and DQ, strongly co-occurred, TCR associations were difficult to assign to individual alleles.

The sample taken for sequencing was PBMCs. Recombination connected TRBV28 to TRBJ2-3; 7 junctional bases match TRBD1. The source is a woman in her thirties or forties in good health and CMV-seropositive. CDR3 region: CASTEQGLGTDTQYF. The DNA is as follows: TGTGCCAGTACTGAACAGGGGTTGGGGACAGATACGCAGTATTTT.